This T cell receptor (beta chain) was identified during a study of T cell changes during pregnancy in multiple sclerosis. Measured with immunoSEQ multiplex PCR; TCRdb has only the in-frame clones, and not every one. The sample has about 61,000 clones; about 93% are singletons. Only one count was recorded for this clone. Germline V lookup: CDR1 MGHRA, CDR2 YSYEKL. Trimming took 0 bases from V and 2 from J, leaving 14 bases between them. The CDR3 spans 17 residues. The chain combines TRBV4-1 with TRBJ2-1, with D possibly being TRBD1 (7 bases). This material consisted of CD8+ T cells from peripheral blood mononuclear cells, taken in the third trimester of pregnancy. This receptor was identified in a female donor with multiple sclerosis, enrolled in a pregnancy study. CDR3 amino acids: CASSQEPGRGAYNEQFF. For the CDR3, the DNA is TGCGCCAGCAGCCAAGAACCCGGCAGGGGGGCCTACAATGAGCAGTTCTTC.